A selection of T cell receptor beta chains follows, all from one sample in a study of T cells after yellow fever vaccination. Each CDR3 protein gets one entry after TCRdb re-called the 5' RACE reads with MiXCR. Of under 550,000 distinct CDR3 sequences in the sample, around a fifth were seen once. This specimen consisted of PBMCs, obtained approximately 20 days after the first yellow fever vaccination. The receptors derive from a young man who received the YFV17D yellow fever vaccine. CDR3s include the opening cysteine and the closing phenylalanine or tryptophan. Fields, in order: clone size, D gene, V gene, J gene, CDR3 DNA, CDR3 protein. A D gene is named only where the DNA matches it firmly. For some rows the clone size is stated as once, few or many, or as a class when expanded; others skip it.

clone size: few; D gene: TRBD1; V gene: TRBV29-1; J gene: TRBJ1-4; CDR3 DNA: TGCAGCGTTGGCGACAGGGTGGTCAATGAAAAACTGTTTTTT; CDR3 protein: CSVGDRVVNEKLFF
clone size: -; D gene: -; V gene: TRBV6-5; J gene: TRBJ1-2; CDR3 DNA: TGTGCCAGCAGTTACTCGTACCAGGGAGAGGGCTACACCTTC; CDR3 protein: CASSYSYQGEGYTF
clone size: -; D gene: -; V gene: TRBV30; J gene: TRBJ1-2; CDR3 DNA: TGTGCCTGGAGTGAGGGTGATGGCGGCTACACCTTC; CDR3 protein: CAWSEGDGGYTF
clone size: few; D gene: -; V gene: TRBV6-5; J gene: TRBJ1-4; CDR3 DNA: TGTGCCAGCAGTTACTCCTCAGGGATCGGTGAAAAACTGTTTTTT; CDR3 protein: CASSYSSGIGEKLFF
clone size: -; D gene: -; V gene: TRBV7-9; J gene: TRBJ2-6; CDR3 DNA: TGTGCCAGCAGCCAAGAGATGAGGGCCAACGTCCTGACTTTC; CDR3 protein: CASSQEMRANVLTF
clone size: many; D gene: -; V gene: TRBV5-1; J gene: TRBJ1-1; CDR3 DNA: TGCGCCAGCAGCTTGGACCAGTATGAAGCTTTCTTT; CDR3 protein: CASSLDQYEAFF
clone size: few; D gene: TRBD2; V gene: TRBV20-1; J gene: TRBJ2-3; CDR3 DNA: TGCAGTGCCGCAGCCCCTAGCGGAAGCACTCATACGCAGTATTTT; CDR3 protein: CSAAAPSGSTHTQYF
clone size: -; D gene: TRBD2; V gene: TRBV5-4; J gene: TRBJ2-1; CDR3 DNA: TGTGCCAGCAGCTTGGAATGGGGGGGGTACAATGAGCAGTTCTTC; CDR3 protein: CASSLEWGGYNEQFF
clone size: -; D gene: TRBD2; V gene: TRBV30; J gene: TRBJ2-3; CDR3 DNA: TGTGCCTGGGGACTAGCGGGGGGCACAGATACGCAGTATTTT; CDR3 protein: CAWGLAGGTDTQYF
clone size: -; D gene: -; V gene: TRBV10-3; J gene: TRBJ2-1; CDR3 DNA: TGTGCCGCAAGGCGTAGGGATGGCAATGAGCAGTTCTTC; CDR3 protein: CAARRRDGNEQFF
clone size: few; D gene: -; V gene: TRBV18; J gene: TRBJ2-1; CDR3 DNA: TGTGCCAGCTCAAGCGTGACGGACAATGAGCAGTTCTTC; CDR3 protein: CASSSVTDNEQFF
clone size: many; D gene: -; V gene: TRBV5-1; J gene: TRBJ2-1; CDR3 DNA: TGCGCCAGCACCTTGGGGAGGGGGCACAATGAGCAGTTCTTC; CDR3 protein: CASTLGRGHNEQFF
clone size: -; D gene: -; V gene: TRBV5-1; J gene: TRBJ2-3; CDR3 DNA: TGCGCCAGCAGCCCGGGGGTGACCGCGGCGTCAGATACGCAGTATTTT; CDR3 protein: CASSPGVTAASDTQYF
clone size: -; D gene: -; V gene: TRBV5-1; J gene: TRBJ1-3; CDR3 DNA: TGCGCCAGCAGCTTGGATTCTCAGGCCGCCCGTCCTGGAAACACCATATATTTT; CDR3 protein: CASSLDSQAARPGNTIYF
clone size: -; D gene: TRBD2; V gene: TRBV6-1; J gene: TRBJ2-3; CDR3 DNA: TGTGCCAGCAGCCGTGGGGAGGGGACCACAGATACGCAGTATTTT; CDR3 protein: CASSRGEGTTDTQYF
clone size: few; D gene: TRBD1; V gene: TRBV7-2; J gene: TRBJ2-7; CDR3 DNA: TGTGCCAGCAGCTTGACAGGGGGCACCTACGAGCAGTACTTC; CDR3 protein: CASSLTGGTYEQYF
clone size: -; D gene: -; V gene: TRBV9; J gene: TRBJ2-1; CDR3 DNA: TGTGCCAGCAGCGTAGCCGGGGGAGAGGAATCTAAGGGTTACAATGAGCAGTTCTTC; CDR3 protein: CASSVAGGEESKGYNEQFF
clone size: many; D gene: -; V gene: TRBV6-2/TRBV6-3; J gene: TRBJ1-1; CDR3 DNA: TGTGCCAGCAGTTTCAATGGTTTAGGGAACACTGAAGCTTTCTTT; CDR3 protein: CASSFNGLGNTEAFF
clone size: many; D gene: -; V gene: TRBV6-5; J gene: TRBJ2-3; CDR3 DNA: TGTGCCAGCCGGGGTTCAGATACGCAGTATTTT; CDR3 protein: CASRGSDTQYF
clone size: few; D gene: -; V gene: TRBV24-1; J gene: TRBJ2-5; CDR3 DNA: TGTGCCACCAGTTCCACAACAGGGCACCCTGGGGAGACCCAGTACTTC; CDR3 protein: CATSSTTGHPGETQYF
clone size: -; D gene: -; V gene: TRBV7-9; J gene: TRBJ1-6; CDR3 DNA: TGTGCCAGCAGCATATTCGGGGGGCTAGGTTCACCCCTCCACTTT; CDR3 protein: CASSIFGGLGSPLHF
clone size: -; D gene: -; V gene: TRBV11-2; J gene: TRBJ2-1; CDR3 DNA: TGTGCCAGCAGGGGGGGTGCCGGGGATTTCTACAATGAGCAGTTCTTC; CDR3 protein: CASRGGAGDFYNEQFF
clone size: few; D gene: TRBD2; V gene: TRBV6-2/TRBV6-3; J gene: TRBJ2-3; CDR3 DNA: TGTGCCAGCAGTTACAGGAAAGGAGCTAGCGGCTATGATACGCAGTATTTT; CDR3 protein: CASSYRKGASGYDTQYF
clone size: few; D gene: -; V gene: TRBV2; J gene: TRBJ2-1; CDR3 DNA: TGTGCCAGCAGTTCAGAGCGGCAGACCGATGAGCAGTTCTTC; CDR3 protein: CASSSERQTDEQFF
clone size: many; D gene: TRBD2; V gene: TRBV7-3; J gene: TRBJ2-1; CDR3 DNA: TGTGCCAGCAGCTTAGGGGGGGATGAGCAGTTCTTC; CDR3 protein: CASSLGGDEQFF
clone size: -; D gene: TRBD1; V gene: TRBV4-3; J gene: TRBJ2-1; CDR3 DNA: TGCGCCAGCAGCCAAGGGGTTTTAGGGGGCGACTCACTGGGCTACAATGAGCAGTTCTTC; CDR3 protein: CASSQGVLGGDSLGYNEQFF
clone size: -; D gene: -; V gene: TRBV12-3/TRBV12-4; J gene: TRBJ1-2; CDR3 DNA: TGTGCCAGCAGTTTTGGGGGGATGGGGGGCTATGGCTACACCTTC; CDR3 protein: CASSFGGMGGYGYTF
clone size: few; D gene: -; V gene: TRBV20-1; J gene: TRBJ2-1; CDR3 DNA: TGCAGTGCCAGCCCGGAGGTCTGGGGTCTGGGGATCAATGAGCAGTTCTTC; CDR3 protein: CSASPEVWGLGINEQFF
clone size: few; D gene: TRBD1; V gene: TRBV29-1; J gene: TRBJ1-2; CDR3 DNA: TGCAGCGTTGAAGGAGGACAGGGAAAGTCGGGCTACACCTTC; CDR3 protein: CSVEGGQGKSGYTF
clone size: few; D gene: -; V gene: TRBV5-6; J gene: TRBJ2-7; CDR3 DNA: TGTGCCAGCAGCTTGTTGGGCAGGGGAGCCTACGAGCAGTACTTC; CDR3 protein: CASSLLGRGAYEQYF
clone size: -; D gene: -; V gene: TRBV18; J gene: TRBJ2-2; CDR3 DNA: TGTGCCAGCTCACCACGTAGCCAGGGGAACACCGGGGAGCTGTTTTTT; CDR3 protein: CASSPRSQGNTGELFF
clone size: -; D gene: -; V gene: TRBV19; J gene: TRBJ2-2; CDR3 DNA: TGTGCAGGGGTCTCTAACACCGGGGAGCTGTTTTTT; CDR3 protein: CAGVSNTGELFF
clone size: many; D gene: -; V gene: TRBV21-1; J gene: TRBJ1-5; CDR3 DNA: -; CDR3 protein: CASWADGNQPQHF
clone size: -; D gene: -; V gene: TRBV7-2; J gene: TRBJ2-2; CDR3 DNA: TGTGCCAGCAGCTCCCGAGAGTGGGGGACCGGGGAGCTGTTTTTT; CDR3 protein: CASSSREWGTGELFF
clone size: -; D gene: TRBD2; V gene: TRBV6-1; J gene: TRBJ2-5; CDR3 DNA: TGTGCCAGCAGTGAGACTAGCGGGGCCCAAGAGACCCAGTACTTC; CDR3 protein: CASSETSGAQETQYF
clone size: few; D gene: -; V gene: TRBV20-1; J gene: TRBJ1-3; CDR3 DNA: TGCAGTGCTAGATTCCCGGGCTACAGATCCGGAAACACCATATATTTT; CDR3 protein: CSARFPGYRSGNTIYF
clone size: few; D gene: TRBD1; V gene: TRBV20-1; J gene: TRBJ1-2; CDR3 DNA: TGCAGTGCCCTCCGGGGACAGGGGAGTGATCCGGACACCTTC; CDR3 protein: CSALRGQGSDPDTF
clone size: -; D gene: TRBD1; V gene: TRBV20-1; J gene: TRBJ2-1; CDR3 DNA: TGCAGTGCTAGTCAACCAACGGGACAGGGGGCGCATGAGCAGTTCTTC; CDR3 protein: CSASQPTGQGAHEQFF